Below, 32 T cell receptor beta chains from the same sample are listed, as sequenced in a study of regulatory T cells in long-lasting Graves disease. The time point was: newly diagnosed GD, antithyroid drugs for less than 3 months. With RNA extracted from PBMCs as input, the TCR library was made. Construction of TCR beta libraries relied on iRepertoire HTBI primers and on Arm-PCR targeting CDR3 regions. A single record per CDR3 protein comes from TCRdb applying MiXCR to the multiplex PCR reads. The data show around 240,000 distinct CDR3 sequences, 15% to 20% seen once. The sample also formed part of further work on T cells in Graves' hyperthyroidism and ophthalmopathy.

Specimen: peripheral blood mononuclear cells (PBMCs), collected at new diagnosis, from a patient treated with antithyroid drugs. These TCRs come from a woman aged 30 to 39 with Graves disease.

In this sample, this clonotype turned up many times. CDR3 in amino acids: CASSEASWNTEAFF. The CDR3 DNA reads as TGTGCCAGCAGTGAAGCGAGTTGGAACACTGAAGCTTTCTTT. The chain links TRBV6-1 to TRBJ1-1; D is unresolved. Trimming cost V 0 bases and J 1 base, with 6 bases left between them. CDR3 length equals 14 residues. Germline lookup yields CDR1 MNHNS and CDR2 SASEGT.

This clonotype showed up many times. The chain links TRBV12-3 or TRBV12-4 to TRBJ2-3; 12 bases are shared with TRBD2. There are 17 residues in the CDR3. Germline trimming cut 5 bases from V and 2 bases from J; bases unmatched to any gene: 8. The CDR3, as DNA: TGTGCCAGCAGTGCGTATCTAGCGGGGGGGATCACAGATACGCAGTATTTT. It specifies CASSAYLAGGITDTQYF.

Concerning this clonotype: A read error is likely here: a far larger clone is one base away. This is likely a read error, given that the CDR3 carries no conserved phenylalanine or tryptophan at its end. The chain carries TRBV12-3 or TRBV12-4 and TRBJ1-1; possibly TRBD1 for D (6 bases). CDR3 size: 13 residues. V was shortened by 8 bases and J by 4 bases, with 14 bases between the two germline ends. This CDR3 is CASRGGASTEAFL. In nucleotides, the CDR3 is TGTGCCAGCCGGGGGGGCGCGAGCACTGAAGCTTTCCTT.

The V call is TRBV2, the J call TRBJ2-3, with TRBD2 as a possible D gene (5 bases). The V gene lost 7 bases and the J gene lost 8 bases, with 19 bases spanning the gap. Germline V gives CDR1 SNHLY, CDR2 FYNNEI. The CDR3 totals 14 residues. CDR3 sequence reads: CASTRTLAVGTQYF. The CDR3 DNA follows: TGTGCCAGCACCCGGACTCTCGCGGTGGGTACGCAGTATTTT.

This clonotype was observed at least ten times. The chain combines TRBV28 with TRBJ2-7; tentative D call: TRBD2 (7 bases). V lost 7 bases, J lost 0 bases, and 16 bases lay in between. The CDR3 runs 15 residues. The germline V gene encodes CDR1 MDHEN and CDR2 SYDVKM. This CDR3 reads CASKQGGASSYEQYF. The CDR3 region has the DNA TGTGCCAGCAAACAGGGAGGGGCCAGCTCCTACGAGCAGTACTTC.

This clonotype was picked up many times. The rearrangement uses TRBV5-4 and TRBJ2-3; TRBD1 is a possible D gene (5 bases). This CDR3 contains 15 residues. CDR1 and CDR2 from the germline V gene are SGHNT and YYREEE (reference sequence). The V end lost 0 bases, the J end lost 8 bases, and 16 bases lay between the germline ends. The CDR3 DNA sequence: TGTGCCAGCAGCTTGGACCCCATGTCGCAGGGTACGCAGTATTTT. Its translation is CASSLDPMSQGTQYF.

In its sample, this clonotype was seen many times. The rearrangement joins TRBV5-6 to TRBJ2-1; no clear D gene. Germline CDR1 and CDR2: SGHDT and YYEEEE. The CDR3 contains 16 residues. The V end lost 2 bases, the J end lost 0 bases, and 12 bases lay between the germline ends. This CDR3 reads CASSFYPESSYNEQFF. In nucleotides, the CDR3 is TGTGCCAGCAGCTTTTACCCGGAGAGCTCCTACAATGAGCAGTTCTTC.

This clonotype occurred many times. V and J are TRBV15 and TRBJ1-2; possible D gene TRBD1, 5 bases. Looked up from germline, CDR1 is LNHNV and CDR2 is YYDKDF (reference sequence). The V gene lost 5 bases and the J gene lost 3 bases, with 16 bases spanning the gap. This CDR3 comprises 15 residues. The CDR3, as DNA: TGTGCCACCAGCCGCGGACAAGAGAGAGACTATGGCTACACCTTC. Translating gives CATSRGQERDYGYTF.

This clonotype occurred many times. The rearrangement joins TRBV27 to TRBJ1-2; 8 positions agree with TRBD1. Germline CDR1 reads MNHEY; CDR2 reads SMNVEV (reference sequence). The V gene end was trimmed by 7 bases and the J gene end by 3 bases; junction bases not matched to a gene: 7. The CDR3 totals 14 residues. The CDR3 reads CASNPRGQDYGYTF. CDR3 nucleotides: TGTGCCAGCAACCCAAGGGGACAGGACTATGGCTACACCTTC.

The chain employs TRBV20-1 and TRBJ2-7, with D possibly called TRBD1 or TRBD2 (5 bases each). V shed 7 bases and J shed 0 bases, with 22 bases lying between them. There are 16 residues in the CDR3. CDR1 DFQATT and CDR2 SNEGSKA come from the germline V gene (reference sequence). The CDR3: CSVITRARGNSYEQYF. CDR3 bases: TGCAGTGTCATCACGCGGGCGAGGGGAAACTCCTACGAGCAGTACTTC.

Ten or more counts support this clonotype. This chain links TRBV7-2 with TRBJ2-6, with D unclear. Deletions cut 5 bases from V and 4 bases from J, with 12 bases between. CDR1 and CDR2 from the germline V gene are SGHTA and FQGNSA. This CDR3 has 15 residues. The CDR3 nucleotides read TGTGCCAGCAGCCGATCCCTGACGGGGGCCAACGTCCTGACTTTC. Translation: CASSRSLTGANVLTF.

This clonotype was found many times. CDR3 sequence (DNA): TGTGCCAGCACCAATATGAGCTCCTATAATTCACCCCTCCACTTT. Translation: CASTNMSSYNSPLHF. V usage is TRBV6-1 and J usage is TRBJ1-6; the D is unclear. The V gene lost 7 bases and the J gene lost 0 bases, with 10 bases spanning the gap. Germline V gene lookup returns CDR1 MNHNS and CDR2 SASEGT. The CDR3 sequence is 15 residues long.

This clonotype was seen repeatedly, ten times or more. The genes are TRBV12-3 or TRBV12-4 and TRBJ2-5; tentatively, D is TRBD2 (6 bases). The V end was cut by 8 bases, the J end by 1 base, with 8 bases between. CDR3 size: 12 residues. The CDR3 region has the DNA TGTGCCAGCCGGGGGATCCAAGAGACCCAGTACTTC. As protein: CASRGIQETQYF.

This clonotype appeared a few times. The CDR3 protein is CASSDSTSRNEQFF. The CDR3 bases are TGCGCCAGCAGTGATTCGACTAGCAGGAATGAGCAGTTCTTC. The chain carries TRBV10-2 and TRBJ2-1, with 7 positions matching TRBD2. The CDR3 is 14 residues long. CDR1 and CDR2 (germline): WSHSY, SAAADI. J was trimmed by 7 bases and V by 3 bases; bases with no gene match: 6.

Turning to this clonotype: A far larger clone is only one base removed, so a read error is likely. The chain has TRBV7-8 and TRBJ2-5; D is undetermined. The V and J ends lost 1 base and 1 base respectively, with 7 bases between them. Looked up from germline, CDR1 is SGHVS and CDR2 is FQNEAQ. CDR3 length: 14 amino acids. CDR3 region: CASSLGPIQETQYF. CDR3 bases: TGTGCCAGCAGCTTAGGACCGATCCAAGAGACCCAGTACTTC.

This clonotype was detected many times. The chain joins TRBV27 to TRBJ1-2; D unresolved. This CDR3 comprises 14 residues. Trimming removed 0 bases at V and 8 bases at J, with 13 bases between. Germline V CDR1 and CDR2: MNHEY, SMNVEV (reference sequence). CDR3 amino acids: CASSLSPDTKGYTF. CDR3 coding DNA: TGTGCCAGCAGTTTATCTCCCGATACGAAGGGCTACACCTTC.

The J gene is TRBJ1-2, the V gene TRBV15, with D possibly matching TRBD1 (5 bases). Trimming shortened V by 0 bases and J by 6 bases, and 11 bases separated the two germline ends. The germline V gene has CDR1 LNHNV and CDR2 YYDKDF (reference sequence). This CDR3 is 14 amino acids long. CDR3 DNA: TGTGCCACCAGCAGAGATCAGCGGGGGGATGGCTACACCTTC. Translation: CATSRDQRGDGYTF.

This clonotype was seen many times. The J gene is TRBJ2-1, the V gene TRBV19; no reliable D call. V lost 6 bases to trimming and J lost 7 bases, with 13 bases between them. The CDR3 is 13 amino acids. The germline V gene encodes CDR1 LNHDA and CDR2 SQIVND (reference sequence). The CDR3 DNA reads as TGTGCCAGTAGCCCCAGTCCCGAAAATGAGCAGTTCTTC. Translation gives CASSPSPENEQFF. The full variable domain, completed using reference TRBV19 and TRBJ2-1, is DGGITQSPKYLFRKEGQNVTLSCEQNLNHDAMYWYRQDPGQGLRLIYYSQIVNDFQKGDIAEGYSVSREKKESFPLTVTSAQKNPTAFYLCASSPSPENEQFFGPGTRLTVL.

This clonotype was found a few times. Given a much more abundant clone one base away, this may be a read error. V and J are TRBV19 and TRBJ1-1; 8 nucleotides align to TRBD1. Germline CDR1 LNHDA, CDR2 SQIVND (reference sequence). The CDR3 spans 14 residues. V shed 5 bases, J shed 10 bases, and the junction held 12 bases outside the gene matches. CDR3 sequence reads: CASSVNQGAGGAFF. The CDR3 coding sequence is TGTGCCAGTAGTGTCAATCAGGGGGCAGGGGGAGCTTTCTTT.

This clonotype occurred a few times. This sequence joins TRBV5-4 and TRBJ2-6, with TRBD2 as a possible D gene (5 bases). Trimming cost V 5 bases and J 1 base, with 10 bases left between them. Germline V gene sequence: CDR1 SGHNT, CDR2 YYREEE (reference sequence). This CDR3 has 15 amino acids. CDR3 nucleotide sequence: TGTGCCAGCAGATCGGACTTTTCTGGGGCCAACGTCCTGACTTTC. Its translation is CASRSDFSGANVLTF. Looking up the rest from reference TRBV5-4 and TRBJ2-6 gives the full variable domain: ETGVTQSPTHLIKTRGQQVTLRCSSQSGHNTVSWYQQALGQGPQFIFQYYREEENGRGNFPPRFSGLQFPNYSSELNVNALELDDSALYLCASRSDFSGANVLTFGAGSRLTVL.

This chain connects TRBV19 to TRBJ1-3; no clear D gene. Germline lookup yields CDR1 LNHDA and CDR2 SQIVND (reference sequence). The length of the CDR3 is 13 residues. The V end was cut by 5 bases, the J end by 0 bases, with 5 bases between. The CDR3 here is CASSSASGNTIYF. The CDR3 DNA follows: TGTGCCAGTAGTTCTGCCTCTGGAAACACCATATATTTT.

This clonotype occurred many times. V is TRBV20-1 and J is TRBJ2-5, with D tentatively TRBD2 (5 bases). The V end was cut by 3 bases, the J end by 2 bases, with 16 bases between. CDR1 DFQATT and CDR2 SNEGSKA come from the germline V gene (reference sequence). The CDR3 contains 15 residues. CDR3 loop: CSARADSDQQETQYF. CDR3 sequence (DNA): TGCAGTGCTAGGGCCGATAGCGATCAGCAAGAGACCCAGTACTTC.

A few counts support this clonotype. The gene calls are TRBV19 and TRBJ1-5; unclear D gene. The V gene's germline CDR1 is LNHDA and CDR2 SQIVND (reference sequence). V was cut by 6 bases and J by 5 bases, with 11 bases left in between. The CDR3 extends over 13 amino acids. In DNA, the CDR3 is TGTGCCAGTAGAGGAGACCGGGATCAGCCCCAGCATTTT. It translates to CASRGDRDQPQHF.

This clonotype was counted only a few times. The chain links TRBV9 to TRBJ2-2; D is ambiguous. V lost 4 bases, J lost 1 base, and 17 bases lay in between. This CDR3 region has 17 residues. Germline lookup yields CDR1 SGDLS and CDR2 YYNGEE. CDR3 region: CASSNVVSEQNTGELFF. The CDR3 nucleotides are TGTGCCAGCAGCAACGTAGTTTCCGAACAGAACACCGGGGAGCTGTTTTTT. Full variable domain (remainder filled in from reference TRBV9 and TRBJ2-2): DSGVTQTPKHLITATGQRVTLRCSPRSGDLSVYWYQQSLDQGLQFLIQYYNGEERAKGNILERFSAQQFPDLHSELNLSSLELGDSALYFCASSNVVSEQNTGELFFGEGSRLTVL.

This clonotype occurred a few times. A much larger clone is a single base away; this may be a read error. The chain couples TRBV10-3 to TRBJ1-1; 11 bases line up with TRBD1. The CDR3 has 16 amino acids. Germline CDR1 reads ENHRY; CDR2 reads SYGVKD. CDR3 residues: CASSYSDRGRASEAFF. CDR3 bases: TGTGCCAGCAGTTACTCGGACAGGGGGCGGGCCTCTGAAGCTTTCTTT.

The sample holds one count of this clonotype. A read error is possible here, since a much larger clone lies one base away. The J gene is TRBJ2-1, the V gene TRBV20-1, with TRBD1 matching over 7 bases. J was trimmed by 10 bases and V by 1 base; bases with no gene match: 7. The CDR3 has 13 residues. Germline V gives CDR1 DFQATT, CDR2 SNEGSKA (reference sequence). Here the CDR3 DNA reads TGCAGTGCTAGAGTCAACAGGGGCCAGGAGCAGTTCTTC. The encoded protein is CSARVNRGQEQFF.

The chain combines TRBV5-1 with TRBJ2-7, with D hard to call. Germline CDR1 SGHRS, CDR2 YFSETQ. V was shortened by 4 bases and J by 6 bases, with 11 bases between the two germline ends. CDR3 length: 12 amino acids. In DNA, the CDR3 is TGCGCCAGCAGCCTGGCTCCTGGCGAGCAGTACTTC. Protein sequence: CASSLAPGEQYF.

The table lists this clonotype with a few counts. The chain joins TRBV11-2 to TRBJ1-4; D is perhaps TRBD1 (6 bases). In germline, CDR1 is SGHAT, CDR2 FQNNGV. The V and J ends lost 10 bases and 0 bases respectively, with 12 bases between them. The CDR3 has 14 amino acids. The CDR3 protein is CAIGGGATNEKLFF. The CDR3 DNA is TGTGCCATCGGAGGGGGGGCAACTAATGAAAAACTGTTTTTT.

In this sample, this clonotype turned up a few times. A clone one base away is much larger, so this may be a read error. No conserved phenylalanine or tryptophan is present at the end of the CDR3, so a read error is the likely explanation. The chain is built from TRBV5-1 and TRBJ2-1; D is perhaps TRBD2 (5 bases). Germline V CDR1 and CDR2: SGHRS, YFSETQ. The V and J ends lost 3 bases and 8 bases respectively, with 15 bases between them. This CDR3 contains 14 residues. CDR3 amino acids: CASSSTPPADEQFS. The DNA of the CDR3 is TGCGCCAGCAGCTCTACTCCCCCAGCGGATGAGCAGTTCTCC.

The chain joins TRBV5-6 to TRBJ1-1, with D uncertain. The germline V and J ends were trimmed by 0 bases and 3 bases, with 9 bases remaining between them. The CDR3 is 14 amino acids. In germline, CDR1 is SGHDT, CDR2 YYEEEE. CDR3 in amino acids: CASSLVRTYTEAFF. CDR3 nucleotide sequence: TGTGCCAGCAGCTTGGTCAGGACCTACACTGAAGCTTTCTTT.

This clonotype was found many times. This chain joins TRBV2 and TRBJ2-3, with 10 bases matching TRBD2. Germline V lookup: CDR1 SNHLY, CDR2 FYNNEI. This CDR3 contains 17 residues. After removal of 3 bases from V and 2 bases from J, the junction contained 8 bases not matched to a gene. The CDR3 sequence is CASSEELAGKSTDTQYF. The CDR3 bases are TGTGCCAGCAGTGAGGAACTAGCGGGGAAATCCACAGATACGCAGTATTTT.

This clonotype was seen ten or more times. This sequence joins TRBV20-1 and TRBJ1-4; tentative D call: TRBD1 (6 bases). The CDR3 sequence is 15 residues long. The ends were cut back, 0 bases at V and 8 bases at J, with 16 bases in the middle. Germline CDR1 and CDR2: DFQATT and SNEGSKA (reference sequence). The CDR3 DNA reads TGCAGTGCTAGAGATAGGTACAGGGTTGGGGAAAAACTGTTTTTT. This sequence encodes CSARDRYRVGEKLFF.